The 18 T cell receptor beta chains below come from one sample, sequenced in a study of blood T cell repertoires in COVID-19. Using immunoSEQ multiplex PCR, the repertoire was profiled, and TCRdb retains in-frame clones only, with some absent. The top ten hold over 5.5% of the sample, which has about 59,000 clones, 75% to 85% seen once. Sequenced: peripheral blood. The receptors derive from a man aged 55 to 70 with acute or convalescent COVID-19.

The chain uses TRBV30 and TRBJ1-5; 7 bases agree with TRBD1. Trimming took 1 base from V and 0 from J; bases not matched to a gene: 3. This CDR3 is built from 15 residues. Germline CDR1 is GTSNPN and CDR2 is SVGIG (reference sequence). The CDR3 is CAWSEQGLSNQPQHF. CDR3 DNA: TGTGCCTGGAGTGAACAGGGGCTTAGCAATCAGCCCCAGCATTTT.

This clone has a handful of counts. The rearrangement links TRBV11-2 to TRBJ1-1, with D possibly being TRBD1 (6 bases). Germline CDR1 SGHAT, CDR2 FQNNGV. The CDR3 is made up of 17 amino acids. Trimming cost V 2 bases and J 0 bases, with 16 bases left between them. The chain's CDR3 is CASSLFRGEAMNTEAFF. CDR3 nucleotides: TGTGCCAGCAGCTTATTCAGGGGAGAGGCCATGAACACTGAAGCTTTCTTT.

This chain links TRBV6-5 with TRBJ1-4; tentative D call: TRBD1 (5 bases). V was clipped by 6 bases and J by 0 bases, with 11 bases between them. Germline V gene sequence: CDR1 MNHEY, CDR2 SVGAGI. There are 15 residues in the CDR3. CDR3 nucleotide sequence: TGTGCCAGCAGACCCCCGGGGGCAACTAATGAAAAACTGTTTTTT. Amino acid sequence: CASRPPGATNEKLFF.

The CDR3 nucleotides read TGTGCCAGCAGCTTAAAACCTAGCGGGGATATTAACACCGGGGAGCTGTTTTTT. It encodes CASSLKPSGDINTGELFF. The chain has TRBV7-3 and TRBJ2-2; 9 bases are shared with TRBD2. V shed 1 base, J shed 2 bases, and the junction held 8 bases outside the gene matches. The CDR3 has 18 amino acids. Germline V gene lookup returns CDR1 SGHTA and CDR2 FQGTGA.

This clone was detected a few times. The V call is TRBV11-2, the J call TRBJ2-2; 9 bases fit TRBD2. Trimming at V came to 5 bases and at J to 6 bases, leaving 19 bases not matched to a gene. From germline, CDR1 is SGHAT and CDR2 FQNNGV. This CDR3 is built from 19 residues. CDR3: CASSPLFRLAGHLAGELFF. The CDR3, as DNA: TGTGCCAGCAGCCCTCTATTTAGGCTAGCGGGGCATTTGGCCGGGGAGCTGTTTTTT.

This chain links TRBV18 with TRBJ2-5; tentatively, D is TRBD1 (5 bases). V shed 3 bases and J shed 4 bases, with 12 bases lying between them. Germline CDR1 KGHSH, CDR2 LQKENI. The CDR3 spans 14 residues. The CDR3 sequence: CASSPQGGGETQYF. CDR3 DNA: TGTGCCAGCTCACCCCAGGGCGGCGGAGAGACCCAGTACTTC.

The rearrangement links TRBV28 to TRBJ2-7; 7 positions agree with TRBD1. The V gene end was trimmed by 6 bases and the J gene end by 0 bases; junction bases not matched to a gene: 11. In germline, CDR1 is MDHEN, CDR2 SYDVKM. This CDR3 has 16 residues. The CDR3 DNA reads as TGTGCCAGCAGACTGACCACAGGGGCGAGCTCCTACGAGCAGTACTTC. Amino acids: CASRLTTGASSYEQYF. Using reference TRBV28 and TRBJ2-7 for the parts outside the CDR3, the full variable domain is DVKVTQSSRYLVKRTGEKVFLECVQDMDHENMFWYRQDPGLGLRLIYFSYDVKMKEKGDIPEGYSVSREKKERFSLILESASTNQTSMYLCASRLTTGASSYEQYFGPGTRLTVT.

About this clone itself: Other DNA sequences of this sample code for an identical CDR3. The V gene is TRBV3-1 (or the pseudogene TRBV3-2), the J gene TRBJ1-1, with TRBD1 matching 8 bases. CDR3 size: 14 residues. Germline V gene sequence: CDR1 LGHDT, CDR2 YNNKEL (reference sequence). The J segment lost 2 bases and the V segment lost 4 bases, leaving 3 bases of the junction unmatched. CDR3: CASSPTGVNTEAFF. CDR3 DNA sequence: TGTGCCAGCAGCCCGACAGGGGTTAACACTGAAGCTTTCTTT.

The chain has TRBV19 and TRBJ2-5, with TRBD1 matching 9 bases. This CDR3 contains 14 residues. Germline V lookup: CDR1 LNHDA, CDR2 SQIVND (reference sequence). The ends lost 4 bases at V and 4 bases at J; junction bases unmatched: 4. The CDR3 loop reads CASSTTGGRETQYF. The DNA for the CDR3 is TGTGCCAGTAGTACGACAGGGGGGCGAGAGACCCAGTACTTC. The whole variable domain, remainder taken from reference TRBV19 and TRBJ2-5, is DGGITQSPKYLFRKEGQNVTLSCEQNLNHDAMYWYRQDPGQGLRLIYYSQIVNDFQKGDIAEGYSVSREKKESFPLTVTSAQKNPTAFYLCASSTTGGRETQYFGPGTRLLVL.

This clone turned up a few times. The gene calls are TRBV6-1 and TRBJ2-7; 10 bases map to TRBD2. The J segment lost 7 bases and the V segment lost 4 bases, leaving 4 bases of the junction unmatched. Germline CDR1 and CDR2: MNHNS and SASEGT. The length of the CDR3 is 13 residues. The CDR3 DNA is TGTGCCAGCAGTGCAGCGGGGGGGCGGGAGCAGTACTTC. Translating gives CASSAAGGREQYF.

This chain links TRBV6-5 with TRBJ1-6, with D possibly being TRBD1 (6 bases). Trimming took off 6 bases at V and 6 bases at J, with 15 bases between the two ends. CDR1 is MNHEY, CDR2 SVGAGI, per germline. This CDR3 has 15 amino acids. The CDR3 protein is CASSRQATLNSPLHF. CDR3 coding DNA: TGTGCCAGCAGCCGACAGGCAACCCTTAATTCACCCCTCCACTTT.

The rearrangement joins TRBV6-5 to TRBJ1-6; TRBD1 agrees at 12 bases. The ends lost 7 bases at V and 12 bases at J; junction bases unmatched: 10. This CDR3 comprises 15 residues. Looked up from germline, CDR1 is MNHEY and CDR2 is SVGAGI. CDR3 region: CASNNFRDRGRPLHF. In DNA form, the CDR3 reads TGTGCCAGCAATAACTTCCGGGACAGGGGGCGACCCCTCCACTTT.

The chain carries TRBV4-1 and TRBJ2-5, with 11 positions matching TRBD2. CDR1 is MGHRA, CDR2 YSYEKL, per germline. The CDR3 consists of 22 residues. The V gene end was trimmed by 0 bases and the J gene end by 5 bases; junction bases not matched to a gene: 23. The CDR3 nucleotides read TGCGCCAGCAGCCAAGACCCCGTACAGGGGGCACTTAGCGGGGGGGCCCGGGAGACCCAGTACTTC. Translating it yields CASSQDPVQGALSGGARETQYF.

V and J are TRBV4-1 and TRBJ2-7; tentatively, D is TRBD1 (6 bases). CDR1 and CDR2 from the germline V gene are MGHRA and YSYEKL. The CDR3 consists of 15 residues. V was pared by 1 base and J by 0 bases, with 10 bases between. The CDR3 region is CASSQAGASSYEQYF. The CDR3 nucleotides are TGCGCCAGCAGCCAAGCAGGGGCCAGCTCCTACGAGCAGTACTTC.

The rearrangement links TRBV2 to TRBJ1-6; no definite D call. Germline assignment: CDR1 SNHLY and CDR2 FYNNEI. Trimming removed 5 bases from V and 8 bases from J, with 16 bases in between. The CDR3 consists of 15 residues. In DNA, the CDR3 is TGTGCCAGCAGTCCTTTCGTGATGGGAGATTCACCCCTCCACTTT. Its protein product is CASSPFVMGDSPLHF. The entire variable domain, with the rest obtained from reference TRBV2 and TRBJ1-6, is as follows: EPEVTQTPSHQVTQMGQEVILRCVPISNHLYFYWYRQILGQKVEFLVSFYNNEISEKSEIFDDQFSVERPDGSNFTLKIRSTKLEDSAMYFCASSPFVMGDSPLHFGNGTRLTVT.

V and J are TRBV2 and TRBJ1-1; D is uncertain. This CDR3 is 13 amino acids long. Between the trimmed V and J ends, which lost 6 bases and 0 bases, there was a span of 8 bases. CDR1 and CDR2 from the germline V gene are SNHLY and FYNNEI. The CDR3 DNA is TGTGCCAGCAGCCCCTACCTGAACACTGAAGCTTTCTTT. Translation gives CASSPYLNTEAFF. Combining the CDR3 with reference TRBV2 and TRBJ1-1 gives the whole variable domain EPEVTQTPSHQVTQMGQEVILRCVPISNHLYFYWYRQILGQKVEFLVSFYNNEISEKSEIFDDQFSVERPDGSNFTLKIRSTKLEDSAMYFCASSPYLNTEAFFGQGTRLTVV.

J is TRBJ1-1 and V is TRBV14, with 8 bases that match TRBD1. The CDR3 is 13 residues long. Germline V gene sequence: CDR1 SGHDN, CDR2 FVKESK. With V trimmed by 5 bases and J by 5 bases, 4 bases remained unmatched. The CDR3 DNA sequence: TGTGCCAGCAGCTGGACAGGGAATACTGAAGCTTTCTTT. Protein: CASSWTGNTEAFF.

This clone was counted a few times. The CDR3 region has the DNA TGTGCCAGCAGCGCGGGGGAGAGAGGGGACGAGCAGTACTTC. It encodes CASSAGERGDEQYF. The chain links TRBV5-4 to TRBJ2-7; 7 positions match TRBD2. Looked up from germline, CDR1 is SGHNT and CDR2 is YYREEE (reference sequence). The CDR3 extends over 14 amino acids. The trim removed 4 bases at V and 5 bases at J, leaving 9 bases unmatched.